These 15 T cell receptor beta chains were all obtained from the same sample, sequenced in a study of radiation and T cells in renal cell carcinoma. This table comes from immunoSEQ multiplex PCR, and its TCRdb copy is limited to in-frame clones, with some not included. The sample comprises tens of thousands of clones, 83% of which are singletons, and over 2% rests with the top ten. Time point described: blood 4 weeks post-SBRT, at nephrectomy. Treatment here: 15 Gy SBRT to primary tumor, nephrectomy 4 weeks later. The sequences come from blood, collected from a patient whose treatment included radiotherapy and nephrectomy. These receptor sequences come from an older woman with renal cell carcinoma.

This chain uses TRBV7-9 with TRBJ1-4; D is undetermined. The V end lost 3 bases, the J end lost 8 bases, and 13 bases lay between the germline ends. This CDR3 spans 14 amino acids. Germline loops: CDR1 SEHNR, CDR2 FQNEAQ (reference sequence). CDR3 nucleotides: TGTGCCAGCAGCTTGTCGGGAGGTTTAGAAAAACTGTTTTTT. Translation: CASSLSGGLEKLFF.

This rearrangement joins TRBV19 to TRBJ2-5, with D possibly TRBD2 on 5 matching bases. Germline V gene data show CDR1 as LNHDA and CDR2 as SQIVND (reference sequence). Trimming took off 9 bases at V and 2 bases at J, with 13 bases between the two ends. This CDR3 region has 13 residues. CDR3 loop: CASRGRGQETQYF. CDR3 bases: TGTGCCAGCAGAGGGCGTGGGCAAGAGACCCAGTACTTC.

A few counts support this clone. The V gene is TRBV19, the J gene TRBJ2-1; a possible D gene is TRBD2 (5 bases). The V end lost 3 bases, the J end lost 4 bases, and 10 bases lay between the germline ends. This CDR3 has 14 amino acids. Germline CDR1 LNHDA, CDR2 SQIVND (reference sequence). CDR3 amino acids: CASSMGSIYNEQFF. The CDR3 region has the DNA TGTGCCAGTAGTATGGGGAGTATTTACAATGAGCAGTTCTTC.

The V gene is TRBV25-1, the J gene TRBJ2-2; possibly TRBD1 or TRBD2 for D (5 bases each). V was trimmed by 5 bases and J by 6 bases, leaving 16 bases between them. Germline CDR1 and CDR2: MGHDK and SYGVNS. CDR3 length equals 15 residues. DNA for the CDR3: TGTGCCAGCAGTCCCACAAGCCGGGGCTCCGGGGAGCTGTTTTTT. This codes for CASSPTSRGSGELFF.

This rearrangement joins TRBV27 to TRBJ1-2, with D unclear. V lost 6 bases, J lost 4 bases, and 12 bases lay in between. This CDR3 is 13 amino acids long. Germline CDR1 MNHEY, CDR2 SMNVEV (reference sequence). The CDR3 coding sequence is TGTGCCAGCAGCCCCGGTTTGAGCTATGGCTACACCTTC. Its translation: CASSPGLSYGYTF.

The rearrangement uses TRBV7-2 and TRBJ2-3, with 10 bases identical to TRBD2. V shed 1 base, J shed 2 bases, and the junction held 3 bases outside the gene matches. Germline V CDR1 and CDR2: SGHTA, FQGNSA. There are 16 residues in the CDR3. In DNA, the CDR3 is TGTGCCAGCAGCTTAGAAGGACTAGCGGCCACAGATACGCAGTATTTT. It specifies CASSLEGLAATDTQYF.

The genes are TRBV5-6 and TRBJ1-4, with D possibly TRBD1 on 5 matching bases. CDR1 is SGHDT, CDR2 YYEEEE, per germline. Trimming shortened V by 4 bases and J by 6 bases, and 10 bases separated the two germline ends. The CDR3 sequence is 13 residues long. This CDR3 reads CASSPAGYEKLFF. CDR3 DNA sequence: TGTGCCAGCAGCCCCGCAGGGTATGAAAAACTGTTTTTT.

The chain carries TRBV7-9 and TRBJ2-1, with TRBD2 identical over 10 bases. V lost 2 bases to trimming and J lost 4 bases; unmatched junction nucleotides: 5. Germline V gene lookup returns CDR1 SEHNR and CDR2 FQNEAQ (reference sequence). The CDR3 is 16 amino acids. The CDR3 protein is CASSLSGGDYYNEQFF. The DNA for the CDR3 is TGTGCCAGCAGCTTAAGCGGGGGGGACTATTACAATGAGCAGTTCTTC.

This clone has only a few counts. The rearrangement links TRBV2 to TRBJ2-3; perhaps TRBD2 as D (5 bases). Germline-derived CDR1 and CDR2 are SNHLY and FYNNEI. The V and J ends lost 2 bases and 6 bases respectively, with 15 bases between them. The length of the CDR3 is 15 residues. The CDR3 DNA is TGTGCCAGCAGTGAATATCGAGGGCCCACGGATACGCAGTATTTT. It is translated as CASSEYRGPTDTQYF.

The chain combines TRBV6-4 with TRBJ2-2; TRBD1 is a possible D gene (6 bases). V dropped 6 bases and J dropped 8 bases, with 19 bases sitting between them. CDR1 and CDR2 from the germline V gene are MRHNA and SNTAGT. The CDR3 extends over 15 amino acids. This chain's CDR3 is CASSLQGPSNGELFF. In nucleotides, the CDR3 is TGTGCCAGCAGCCTACAGGGTCCCTCAAATGGGGAGCTGTTTTTT.

V and J are TRBV19 and TRBJ2-2; 7 nucleotides align to TRBD1. The CDR3 is 15 residues long. J gave up 7 bases and V 7 bases, and 12 bases lay outside the gene matches. In germline, CDR1 is LNHDA, CDR2 SQIVND (reference sequence). CDR3 coding DNA: TGTGCCAGTACTCCACACAGGGGATCTAACGGGGAGCTGTTTTTT. It translates to CASTPHRGSNGELFF.

The chain's CDR3 is CASSLFGGSNEKLFF. The CDR3 region has the DNA TGTGCCAGCAGCTTATTCGGGGGATCTAATGAAAAACTGTTTTTT. This chain uses TRBV7-6 with TRBJ1-4, with D possibly TRBD1 on 5 matching bases. V was cut by 2 bases and J by 3 bases, with 10 bases left in between. CDR1 and CDR2 from the germline V gene are SGHVS and FNYEAQ. This CDR3 spans 15 amino acids.

V is TRBV11-2 and J is TRBJ2-7; D possibly uses TRBD1 or TRBD2 (5 bases each). The CDR3 runs 15 residues. CDR1 is SGHAT, CDR2 FQNNGV, per germline. V was trimmed by 2 bases and J by 6 bases, leaving 17 bases between them. The CDR3 DNA reads TGTGCCAGCAGCTTACTCGGGACCGACGGGGCCGAGCAGTACTTC. Protein sequence: CASSLLGTDGAEQYF.

The genes are TRBV27 and TRBJ1-6; unclear D gene. Germline CDR1 MNHEY, CDR2 SMNVEV (reference sequence). V was pared by 6 bases and J by 7 bases, with 10 bases between. The CDR3 is 13 amino acids. CDR3 nucleotides: TGTGCCAGCAGCCCATTGGGGAATTCACCCCTCCACTTT. It is translated as CASSPLGNSPLHF.

The V gene is TRBV6-1, the J gene TRBJ1-2; 9 nucleotides match TRBD1. V lost 4 bases to trimming and J lost 8 bases; unmatched junction nucleotides: 8. The germline CDR1 and CDR2 sequences are MNHNS and SASEGT. The length of the CDR3 is 14 residues. The CDR3 sequence: CASSATGTGLGYTF. DNA of the CDR3: TGTGCCAGCAGTGCCACCGGGACAGGGCTCGGCTACACCTTC.